Sequencing of this T cell receptor (beta chain) was carried out in a study of T cell changes during pregnancy in multiple sclerosis (dated 2019 in TCRdb). Regarding the research as a whole: The study looked at changes in the T cell repertoire across pregnancy in women with multiple sclerosis.

Library construction relied on the immunoSEQ multiplex PCR assay. Imported from immuneACCESS, the table was reduced by TCRdb to in-frame sequences with V and J called. These copies leave out some clones; in studies compared against another copy, an unresolved V gene accounts for under half, and the cause of the remainder is not known. Within this sample are some 41,000 clones, with 91% of them counted one time only. Roughly 0.45% of the sample lies in the top ten. Deletion took 0 bases off V and 6 bases off J, with a span of 17 bases between the germline ends. The CDR3 starts with the cysteine, ends with the phenylalanine, and has 17 residues. Only the CDR3 part of the read is kept: 51 bases, read in frame from the first base. The germline V gene gives CDR1 as SGHTA and CDR2 as FQGNSA. Points on this clone: Its recognized antigen is unknown. There are no base qualities to consult, and no much larger clone falls within one base.

This TCR was recovered from a female donor in good health, enrolled as a control in a pregnancy study. The chain uses TRBV7-2 and TRBJ1-4; confidence is insufficient to name the D gene. The specimen was CD4+ T cells from peripheral blood mononuclear cells, collected in the third trimester of pregnancy. The nucleotides are TGTGCCAGCAGCTTAGCCCTGACTGTAACCCAACATGAAAAACTGTTTTTT. Its translation reads: CASSLALTVTQHEKLFF.